Detailed here is one TCR beta chain. What it binds is not known. This sample is drawn from a study of T cell responses to AZD1222 COVID-19 vaccine. At the level of the study: Pooled in the analysis were second doses at about 4 or about 12 weeks. Study-wide results and caveats: Sampled repertoires all dated from after the peak T cell response. Across the whole spike, CD4 TCRs peaked at regions 160-218 and 743-854. White British ancestry dominated among donors, who included more females, and clonal diversity was possibly underestimated.

Germline CDR1 LNHNV, CDR2 YYDKDF (reference sequence). The CDR3 is 14 residues long. V lost 0 bases and J lost 4, with 9 bases in between. The method was immunoSEQ multiplex PCR; TCRdb's version includes in-frame clones alone and lacks a portion of them. Here the sample spans some 170,000 clones, about 89% being singletons. The source of this sequence is an adult in good health. The chain joins TRBV15 to TRBJ1-1; D is unclear. The source was peripheral blood, collected on day 0 of AZD1222 vaccination. CDR3 in DNA: TGTGCCACCAGCAGAGACAGGACCCCCACTGAAGCTTTCTTT. Translating it yields CATSRDRTPTEAFF.